The rows below give T cell receptor beta chains drawn from one sample of a study of T-cell reconstitution after alpha-beta-depleted transplantation in children. MiXCR, applied by TCRdb to the PCR reads, yields one record per CDR3 protein. The sample holds nearly 200,000 distinct CDR3 sequences, about 6% seen once. The input for sequencing was PBMCs, taken before TCRalphabeta/CD19-depleted stem cell transplant. The receptors derive from a girl less than two years old with combined immunodeficiency, due to receive a stem cell transplant. The CDR3 runs from the conserved cysteine through the conserved F or W. The D gene is left open where the match is weak. Rows may omit the clone size; those that give it use once, few, many or a size class.

J: TRBJ2-7; V: TRBV28; size: many; D: TRBD2; DNA: TGTGCCAGCAGTGGAGTAGCGGGAGAGGATTACGAGCAGTACTTC; CDR3: CASSGVAGEDYEQYF
J: TRBJ2-7; V: TRBV4-3; size: many; D: TRBD1; DNA: TGCGCCAGCAGCCAAGTAGGGGGCCGCGAGCAGTACTTC; CDR3: CASSQVGGREQYF
J: TRBJ2-7; V: TRBV12-3/TRBV12-4; size: many; D: -; DNA: TGTGCCAGCAGTACCGAGTCCTACGAGCAGTACTTC; CDR3: CASSTESYEQYF
J: TRBJ1-5; V: TRBV19; size: few; D: -; DNA: TGTGCCAGTGGACAGTCGAATCAGCCCCAGCATTTT; CDR3: CASGQSNQPQHF
J: TRBJ2-3; V: TRBV29-1; size: many; D: -; DNA: TGCAGCGCAGTTGGTGATACGCAGTATTTT; CDR3: CSAVGDTQYF
J: TRBJ2-1; V: TRBV6-5; size: -; D: -; DNA: TGTGCCAGCAGTTACCGGGTCCGGGCTAAAGTCAATGAGCAGTTCTTC; CDR3: CASSYRVRAKVNEQFF
J: TRBJ2-5; V: TRBV13; size: many; D: -; DNA: TGTGCCAGCAGCCCCCGGACTGTCCAAGAGACCCAGTACTTC; CDR3: CASSPRTVQETQYF
J: TRBJ2-1; V: TRBV5-1; size: -; D: TRBD1; DNA: TGCGCCAGCAGCTTGGTGGGACAGGGAACCTACAATGAGCAGTTCTTC; CDR3: CASSLVGQGTYNEQFF
J: TRBJ1-1; V: TRBV9; size: many; D: -; DNA: TGTGCCAGCAGCGTAGGGCACCCGAGGACTGAAGCTTTCTTT; CDR3: CASSVGHPRTEAFF
J: TRBJ2-7; V: TRBV5-1; size: many; D: -; DNA: TGCGCCAGCAGCTGGACACCAACCTACGAGCAGTACTTC; CDR3: CASSWTPTYEQYF
J: TRBJ2-3; V: TRBV6-6; size: many; D: -; DNA: TGTGCCAGCCGCAAGCACAGCACAGATACGCAGTATTTT; CDR3: CASRKHSTDTQYF
J: TRBJ1-3; V: TRBV12-3/TRBV12-4; size: many; D: -; DNA: TGTGCCAGCAGTTGGGGTTTTCCTGGAAACACCATATATTTT; CDR3: CASSWGFPGNTIYF
J: TRBJ2-4; V: TRBV27; size: many; D: -; DNA: TGTGCCAGCAGTATGGGCAGACTTGGGATTCAGTACTTC; CDR3: CASSMGRLGIQYF
J: TRBJ2-1; V: TRBV15; size: many; D: -; DNA: TGTGCCACCCAACGTGTTGACAGTTACAATGAGCAGTTCTTC; CDR3: CATQRVDSYNEQFF
J: TRBJ2-1; V: TRBV7-8; size: many; D: TRBD2; DNA: TGTGCCAGCAGCCCGGGACTAGTAATCACTGAGCAGTTCTTC; CDR3: CASSPGLVITEQFF
J: TRBJ2-3; V: TRBV10-3; size: many; D: -; DNA: TGTGCCATCCTACAGAGTCTTAGCACAGATACGCAGTATTTT; CDR3: CAILQSLSTDTQYF
J: TRBJ2-1; V: TRBV20-1; size: many; D: -; DNA: TGCAGTGCTAGAGACAGGGGATTCTACAATGAGCAGTTCTTC; CDR3: CSARDRGFYNEQFF
J: TRBJ1-3; V: TRBV12-3/TRBV12-4; size: many; D: -; DNA: TGTGCCAGCAGTTTGTTGGGCCTGGGACCTGGAAACACCATATATTTT; CDR3: CASSLLGLGPGNTIYF
J: TRBJ1-1; V: TRBV29-1; size: many; D: TRBD1; DNA: TGCAGCGTGATCCGGGACAGGGGGATAAGTCGGATGAACACTGAAGCTTTCTTT; CDR3: CSVIRDRGISRMNTEAFF
J: TRBJ2-7; V: TRBV28; size: many; D: -; DNA: TGTGCCAGCCGGGACACACCGCAGGAGCAGTACTTC; CDR3: CASRDTPQEQYF
J: TRBJ2-1; V: TRBV20-1; size: many; D: TRBD2; DNA: TGCAGTGCCCCGGGACTAGCGGGGTCCCTGAGCTCCTACAATGAGCAGTTCTTC; CDR3: CSAPGLAGSLSSYNEQFF
J: TRBJ2-3; V: TRBV12-3/TRBV12-4; size: many; D: -; DNA: TGTGCCAGCACCATATTTCGGGAGACAGGGAGGCGGGATAGCACAGATACGCAGTATTTT; CDR3: CASTIFRETGRRDSTDTQYF
J: TRBJ1-5; V: TRBV11-2; size: many; D: -; DNA: TGTGCCAGCAGCTTAGATGGGGGTAGCAATCAGCCCCAGCATTTT; CDR3: CASSLDGGSNQPQHF
J: TRBJ2-1; V: TRBV7-8; size: many; D: -; DNA: TGTGCCAGCAGCGTAGGACCGAACAATGAGCAGTTCTTC; CDR3: CASSVGPNNEQFF
J: TRBJ1-1; V: TRBV21-1; size: many; D: -; DNA: TGTGCCAGCAGCGTCCTTGGACTCCTCAACGGAGCTTTCTTT; CDR3: CASSVLGLLNGAFF
J: TRBJ2-5; V: TRBV5-1; size: many; D: -; DNA: TGCGCCAGCAGCTCGTCCCAAGAGACCCAGTACTTC; CDR3: CASSSSQETQYF
J: TRBJ2-7; V: TRBV24-1; size: many; D: -; DNA: TGTGCCACCGGGGCCAGGGAGGCTTACGAGCAGTACTTC; CDR3: CATGAREAYEQYF
J: TRBJ2-1; V: TRBV20-1; size: many; D: TRBD1; DNA: TGCAGTGCCTTAGACAGGGCGCGGGAGCAGTTCTTC; CDR3: CSALDRAREQFF
J: TRBJ2-2; V: TRBV11-2; size: -; D: TRBD2; DNA: TGTGCCAGCAGCGCTCGGACTAGCGGGGGTGGCGGGGAGCTGTTTTTT; CDR3: CASSARTSGGGGELFF
J: TRBJ2-7; V: TRBV20-1; size: many; D: TRBD2; DNA: TGCAGTGCTAGAGGGGGGGGAGAGCAGTACTTC; CDR3: CSARGGGEQYF
J: TRBJ2-1; V: TRBV4-3; size: -; D: -; DNA: TGCGCCAGCAGCCAAAGCTCTGGGGGGCCCTTGTACAATGAGCAGTTCTTC; CDR3: CASSQSSGGPLYNEQFF
J: TRBJ2-1; V: TRBV27; size: many; D: -; DNA: TGTGCCAGCAGTTCCCGGGTAGGCCCGACCAATGAGCAGTTCTTC; CDR3: CASSSRVGPTNEQFF
J: TRBJ2-7; V: TRBV6-5; size: many; D: TRBD1; DNA: TGTGCCAGCAGTTACCTCGGGACAGCGAAGGGCTACGAGCAGTACTTC; CDR3: CASSYLGTAKGYEQYF